The sequence of this T cell receptor beta chain was determined in a study of control samples from healthy donors and cancer patients. Clones were read by immunoSEQ multiplex PCR, and TCRdb kept only the in-frame ones, dropping some. This table holds around 97,000 clones, around 89% found once. Trimming removed 7 bases from V and 7 bases from J, with 16 bases in between. Germline CDR1 and CDR2: MNHEY and SVGAGI. CDR3 length: 13 amino acids. This TCR was recovered from a man in his fifties or sixties with lung cancer. The chain couples TRBV6-5 to TRBJ1-1; D is uncertain. The source material was PBMCs. CDR3 protein: CASIIKLTGEAFF. CDR3 nucleotides: TGTGCCAGCATCATTAAGTTAACCGGTGAAGCTTTCTTT.